Presented here are 20 T cell receptor beta chains from one specimen sequenced in a study of T-cell memory formation after mild COVID-19. In TCRdb, the 5' RACE reads were re-called with MiXCR into one record per CDR3 protein. Among approximately 48,000 distinct CDR3 sequences listed, 7.3% were seen once. Input material: PBMCs or a T cell subset sorted from them (not recorded which). The receptors come from a man between 18 and 29 years old who had mild COVID-19 (a few samples of this study predate the infection). Cell type and time point are not known.

V is TRBV4-3 and J is TRBJ1-2; a possible D gene is TRBD1 (5 bases). In germline, CDR1 is LGHNA, CDR2 YSLEER. Deletions cut 0 bases from V and 7 bases from J, with 15 bases between. CDR3 length equals 15 residues. CDR3 in amino acids: CASSQDGDGAGGYTF. CDR3 DNA sequence: TGCGCCAGCAGCCAAGATGGGGACGGAGCGGGTGGCTACACCTTC.

A few counts support this clonotype. The rearrangement links TRBV6-5 to TRBJ1-6; D is perhaps TRBD1 (5 bases). CDR1 is MNHEY, CDR2 SVGAGI, per germline. The CDR3 consists of 17 residues. Trimming removed 0 bases at V and 6 bases at J, with 15 bases between. The CDR3, as DNA: TGTGCCAGCAGTTACTCAGGCTTCCGGGGGTCTAATTCACCCCTCCACTTT. It codes for CASSYSGFRGSNSPLHF.

This clonotype was seen more than once but under ten times. This rearrangement joins TRBV24-1 to TRBJ2-5; no clear D gene. V was shortened by 3 bases and J by 5 bases, with 9 bases between the two germline ends. The germline V gene has CDR1 KGHDR and CDR2 SFDVKD. This CDR3 has 13 amino acids. As DNA, the CDR3 is TGTGCCACCAGTGATCCGGCTGGGGAGACCCAGTACTTC. Translating gives CATSDPAGETQYF.

This clonotype has a handful of counts. The chain recombines TRBV19 with TRBJ1-2; TRBD1 matches at 7 bases. The CDR3 contains 14 residues. Germline V gives CDR1 LNHDA, CDR2 SQIVND (reference sequence). V gave up 6 bases and J gave up 3 bases; unmatched junction bases: 7. The CDR3 DNA sequence: TGTGCCAGTAGGGCACAGGGGCCCTACTATGGCTACACCTTC. Amino acids: CASRAQGPYYGYTF.

By share, this clonotype counts as medium-sized (0.01 to 0.1%). The CDR3 reads CASRRLDGSYNEQFF. As DNA, the CDR3 is TGTGCCAGCAGGCGACTAGACGGCTCCTACAATGAGCAGTTCTTC. The chain recombines TRBV5-5 with TRBJ2-1; D perhaps matches TRBD2 (6 bases). The germline V and J ends were trimmed by 5 bases and 0 bases, with 12 bases remaining between them. Germline CDR1 reads SGHKS; CDR2 reads YYEKEE (reference sequence). CDR3 length: 15 amino acids.

This clonotype turned up a few times. The V and J genes are TRBV6-2 or TRBV6-3 and TRBJ1-6, with D unclear. V lost 10 bases to trimming and J lost 14 bases, with 15 bases between them. The CDR3 consists of 11 residues. Germline V gene lookup returns CDR1 MNHEY and CDR2 SVGEGT. CDR3 amino acids: CATPTSATLHF. The CDR3 bases are TGTGCCACCCCGACCTCCGCCACCCTCCACTTT.

This chain links TRBV5-4 with TRBJ2-7, with 8 bases aligning to TRBD1. Germline V CDR1 and CDR2: SGHNT, YYREEE (reference sequence). V dropped 9 bases and J dropped 0; count of bases not matched to a gene: 8. CDR3 size: 14 residues. As DNA, the CDR3 is TGTGCCAACAGGCATGACAGGGGCTCCTACGAGCAGTACTTC. This translates into CANRHDRGSYEQYF.

This chain uses TRBV5-1 with TRBJ2-2, with D possibly being TRBD2 (5 bases). CDR1 SGHRS and CDR2 YFSETQ come from the germline V gene. There are 13 residues in the CDR3. V lost 1 base and J 7 bases, leaving 8 bases between the germline ends. DNA for the CDR3: TGCGCCAGCAGCTTGAGTCGGGACGGGGAGCTGTTTTTT. Translation gives CASSLSRDGELFF.

The rearrangement uses TRBV7-2 and TRBJ1-4; 8 bases are shared with TRBD1. The V and J ends lost 1 base and 8 bases, in that order; junction bases with no gene match: 3. The CDR3 extends over 14 amino acids. CDR1 and CDR2 (germline): SGHTA, FQGNSA. The CDR3 DNA is TGTGCCAGCAGCTTAGGCGGGACAGGAGAAAAACTGTTTTTT. Protein product: CASSLGGTGEKLFF.

This clonotype was seen a handful of times. The genes are TRBV16 and TRBJ2-7; maybe TRBD1 (5 bases). The CDR3 is made up of 13 amino acids. Germline assignment: CDR1 KGHSY and CDR2 FQNENV. Trimming took off 3 bases at V and 6 bases at J, with 12 bases between the two ends. CDR3 residues: CASSQIREGEQYF. Written as DNA, the CDR3 is TGTGCCAGCAGCCAGATCAGGGAAGGCGAGCAGTACTTC.

Many counts were recorded for this clonotype. This sequence joins TRBV7-2 and TRBJ2-3; D is possibly TRBD2 (6 bases). This CDR3 has 15 residues. Trimming removed 3 bases from V and 1 base from J, with 11 bases in between. Looked up from germline, CDR1 is SGHTA and CDR2 is FQGNSA. The CDR3 here is CASSFHPGGTDTQYF. Written as DNA, the CDR3 is TGTGCCAGCAGCTTTCATCCGGGGGGCACAGATACGCAGTATTTT.

There are a few counts of this clonotype. CDR3 nucleotides: TGTGCCAGCAGCTCCTTACGTGGCTGGACCCAGTACTTC. Protein product: CASSSLRGWTQYF. The chain links TRBV7-8 to TRBJ2-5; D is ambiguous. Germline loops: CDR1 SGHVS, CDR2 FQNEAQ. V gave up 4 bases and J gave up 7 bases, with 13 bases separating them. This CDR3 comprises 13 residues. The full variable domain, completed using reference TRBV7-8 and TRBJ2-5, is GAGVSQSPRYKVAKRGQDVALRCDPISGHVSLFWYQQALGQGPEFLTYFQNEAQLDKSGLPSDRFFAERPEGSVSTLKIQRTQQEDSAVYLCASSSLRGWTQYFGPGTRLLVL.

This clonotype was observed a few times. V usage is TRBV4-1 and J usage is TRBJ2-3; D not certain. The V end lost 0 bases, the J end lost 1 base, and 17 bases lay between the germline ends. Germline-derived CDR1 and CDR2 are MGHRA and YSYEKL. This CDR3 has 18 amino acids. CDR3: CASSQDSSEFAGTDTQYF. DNA for the CDR3: TGCGCCAGCAGCCAAGATTCGAGCGAGTTCGCTGGCACAGATACGCAGTATTTT.

This clonotype appeared a few times. V gene TRBV5-1 combines with J gene TRBJ2-7, with D perhaps TRBD1 (6 bases). Germline V CDR1 and CDR2: SGHRS, YFSETQ. This CDR3 has 14 amino acids. The ends were cut back, 0 bases at V and 7 bases at J, with 14 bases in the middle. The CDR3 bases are TGCGCCAGCAGCTTGGAACGGGACACCCTGGAGCAGTACTTC. Translated, it gives CASSLERDTLEQYF.

A few counts support this clonotype. This chain connects TRBV29-1 to TRBJ1-2; D not resolved. Germline lookup yields CDR1 SQVTM and CDR2 ANQGSEA. The CDR3 is made up of 12 amino acids. V shed 6 bases and J shed 2 bases, with 10 bases lying between them. CDR3 coding DNA: TGCAGCGTCATGGGGAGGAACTATGGCTACACCTTC. Translated, it gives CSVMGRNYGYTF. Based on the CDR3 plus reference TRBV29-1 and TRBJ1-2, the full variable domain is SAVISQKPSRDICQRGTSLTIQCQVDSQVTMMFWYRQQPGQSLTLIATANQGSEATYESGFVIDKFPISRPNLTFSTLTVSNMSPEDSSIYLCSVMGRNYGYTFGSGTRLTVV.

The chain carries TRBV29-1 and TRBJ1-1, with no clear D. The ends were cut back, 4 bases at V and 0 bases at J, with 9 bases in the middle. The germline V gene has CDR1 SQVTM and CDR2 ANQGSEA. The CDR3 spans 13 residues. The CDR3 loop is CSVGVGMNTEAFF. Written as DNA, the CDR3 is TGCAGCGTTGGGGTAGGAATGAACACTGAAGCTTTCTTT.

The V and J genes are TRBV5-1 and TRBJ2-2; D call uncertain. CDR3 size: 15 residues. Germline lookup yields CDR1 SGHRS and CDR2 YFSETQ. Trimming took 0 bases from V and 1 from J, leaving 7 bases between them. The chain's CDR3 is CASSLALMNTGELFF. CDR3 sequence (DNA): TGCGCCAGCAGCTTGGCGCTTATGAACACCGGGGAGCTGTTTTTT.

The chain links TRBV5-1 to TRBJ1-1; no definite D call. Germline V lookup: CDR1 SGHRS, CDR2 YFSETQ. V was cut by 0 bases and J by 4 bases, with 13 bases left in between. The CDR3 covers 15 residues. CDR3 bases: TGCGCCAGCAGCTTGGGAGGAGGCCGAACCACTGAAGCTTTCTTT. As protein: CASSLGGGRTTEAFF.

The J gene is TRBJ2-2, the V gene TRBV12-3 or TRBV12-4, with 8 bases fitting TRBD1. The V segment lost 1 base and the J segment 2 bases; nucleotides outside the gene matches: 12. The CDR3 has 19 amino acids. CDR3 DNA: TGTGCCAGCAGTTTAGAAAGTTGGGGGACAGGTGCCAACACCGGGGAGCTGTTTTTT. Its translation: CASSLESWGTGANTGELFF.

A note on this clonotype: This could be a read error, since a much larger clone is one nucleotide away. This rearrangement joins TRBV12-3 or TRBV12-4 to TRBJ2-7; D is unresolved. This CDR3 comprises 14 residues. This CDR3 reads CASSLLGTSNEQYF. DNA of the CDR3: TGTGCCAGCAGTTTATTGGGTACCTCCAACGAGCAGTACTTC.